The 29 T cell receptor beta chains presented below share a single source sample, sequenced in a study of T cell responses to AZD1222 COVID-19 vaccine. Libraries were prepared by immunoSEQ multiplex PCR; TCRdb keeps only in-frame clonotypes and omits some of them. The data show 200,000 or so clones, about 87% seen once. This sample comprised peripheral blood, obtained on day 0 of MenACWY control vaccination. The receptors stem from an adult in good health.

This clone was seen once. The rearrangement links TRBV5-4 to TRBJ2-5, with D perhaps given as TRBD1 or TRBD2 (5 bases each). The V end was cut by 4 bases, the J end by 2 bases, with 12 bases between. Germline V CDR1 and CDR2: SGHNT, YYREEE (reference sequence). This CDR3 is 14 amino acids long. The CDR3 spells CASSPGTNQETQYF. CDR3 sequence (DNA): TGTGCCAGCAGCCCCGGGACGAATCAAGAGACCCAGTACTTC.

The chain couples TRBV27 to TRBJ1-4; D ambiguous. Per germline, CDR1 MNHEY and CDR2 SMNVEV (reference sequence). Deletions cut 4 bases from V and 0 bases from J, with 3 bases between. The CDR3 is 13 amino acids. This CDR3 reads CASSSATNEKLFF. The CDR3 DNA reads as TGTGCCAGCAGTTCGGCAACTAATGAAAAACTGTTTTTT.

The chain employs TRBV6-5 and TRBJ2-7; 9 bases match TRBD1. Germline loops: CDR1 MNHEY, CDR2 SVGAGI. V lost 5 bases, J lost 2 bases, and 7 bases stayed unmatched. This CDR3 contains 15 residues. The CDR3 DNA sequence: TGTGCCAGCAGTCAACCGGGACAGGGTGCCTACGAGCAGTACTTC. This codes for CASSQPGQGAYEQYF.

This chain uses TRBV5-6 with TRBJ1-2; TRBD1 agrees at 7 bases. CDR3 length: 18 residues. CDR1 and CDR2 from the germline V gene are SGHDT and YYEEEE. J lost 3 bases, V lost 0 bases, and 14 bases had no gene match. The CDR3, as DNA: TGTGCCAGCAGCTTGGGGACAGGAGGAATAATGCGGGACTATGGCTACACCTTC. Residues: CASSLGTGGIMRDYGYTF.

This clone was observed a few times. CDR3 sequence reads: CASSQDEQYF. The CDR3 bases are TGTGCCAGCAGCCAGGACGAGCAGTACTTC. This chain uses TRBV5-6 with TRBJ2-7, with D uncertain. This CDR3 has 10 residues. The germline V gene has CDR1 SGHDT and CDR2 YYEEEE. The ends were cut back, 4 bases at V and 5 bases at J, with 4 bases in the middle.

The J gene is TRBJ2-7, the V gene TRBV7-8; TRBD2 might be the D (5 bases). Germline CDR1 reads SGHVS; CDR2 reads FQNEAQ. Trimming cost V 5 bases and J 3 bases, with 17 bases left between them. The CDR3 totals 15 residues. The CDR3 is CASSPQRWVLYEQYF. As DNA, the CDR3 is TGTGCCAGCAGCCCACAGCGGTGGGTTCTCTACGAGCAGTACTTC.

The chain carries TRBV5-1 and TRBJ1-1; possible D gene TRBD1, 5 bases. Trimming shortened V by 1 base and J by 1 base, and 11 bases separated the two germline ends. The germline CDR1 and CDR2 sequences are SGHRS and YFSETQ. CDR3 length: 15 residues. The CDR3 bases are TGCGCCAGCAGCTTGACGACGGGGGGGAACACTGAAGCTTTCTTT. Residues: CASSLTTGGNTEAFF.

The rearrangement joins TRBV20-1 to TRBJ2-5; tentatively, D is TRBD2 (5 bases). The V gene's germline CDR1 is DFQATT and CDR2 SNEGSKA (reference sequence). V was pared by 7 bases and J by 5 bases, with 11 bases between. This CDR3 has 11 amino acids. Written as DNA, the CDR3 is TGCAGTGGTCTCGGGGTGGAGACCCAGTACTTC. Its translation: CSGLGVETQYF.

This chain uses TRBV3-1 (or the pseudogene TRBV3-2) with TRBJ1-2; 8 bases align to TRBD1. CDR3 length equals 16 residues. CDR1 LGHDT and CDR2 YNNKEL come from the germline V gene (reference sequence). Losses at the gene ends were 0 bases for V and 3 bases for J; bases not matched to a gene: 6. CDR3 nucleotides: TGTGCCAGCAGCCAAGATGCCGGGACAGGATACTATGGCTACACCTTC. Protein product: CASSQDAGTGYYGYTF.

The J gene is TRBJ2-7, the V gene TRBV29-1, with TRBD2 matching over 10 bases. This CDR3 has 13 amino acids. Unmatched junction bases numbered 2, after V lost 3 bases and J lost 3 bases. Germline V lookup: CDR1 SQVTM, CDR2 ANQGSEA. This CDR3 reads CSVDIAGGYEQYF. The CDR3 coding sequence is TGCAGCGTTGATATAGCGGGGGGCTACGAGCAGTACTTC.

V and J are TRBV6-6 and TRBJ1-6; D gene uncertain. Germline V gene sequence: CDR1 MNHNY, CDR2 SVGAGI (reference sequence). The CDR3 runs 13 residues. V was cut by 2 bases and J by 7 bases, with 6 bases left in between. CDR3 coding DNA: TGTGCCAGCAGTTACGGGGAGAATTCACCCCTCCACTTT. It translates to CASSYGENSPLHF.

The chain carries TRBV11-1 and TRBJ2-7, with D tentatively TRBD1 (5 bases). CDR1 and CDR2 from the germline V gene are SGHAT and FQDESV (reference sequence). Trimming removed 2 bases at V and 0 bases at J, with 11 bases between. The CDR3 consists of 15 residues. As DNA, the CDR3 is TGTGCCAGCAGCTTACGTGTGGACAACTCCTACGAGCAGTACTTC. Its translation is CASSLRVDNSYEQYF.

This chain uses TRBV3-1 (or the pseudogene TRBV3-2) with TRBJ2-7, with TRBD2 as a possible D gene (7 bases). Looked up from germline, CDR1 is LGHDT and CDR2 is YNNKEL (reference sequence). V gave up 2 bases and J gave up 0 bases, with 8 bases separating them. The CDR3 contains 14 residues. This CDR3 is CASSQRGASYEQYF. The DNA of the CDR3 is TGTGCCAGCAGCCAACGGGGGGCCTCCTACGAGCAGTACTTC.

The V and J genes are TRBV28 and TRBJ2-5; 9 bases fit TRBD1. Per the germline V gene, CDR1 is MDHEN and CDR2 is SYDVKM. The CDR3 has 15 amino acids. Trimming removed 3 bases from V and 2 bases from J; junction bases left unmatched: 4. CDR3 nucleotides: TGTGCCAGCAGTTTGTTGGGACAGGGACAAGAGACCCAGTACTTC. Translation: CASSLLGQGQETQYF.

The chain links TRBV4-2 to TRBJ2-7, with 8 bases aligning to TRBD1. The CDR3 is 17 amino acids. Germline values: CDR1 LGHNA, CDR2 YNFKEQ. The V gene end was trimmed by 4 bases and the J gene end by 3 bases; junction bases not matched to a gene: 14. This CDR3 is CASSPGPSGQVNYEQYF. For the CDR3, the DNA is TGTGCCAGCAGCCCGGGACCATCGGGACAGGTAAACTACGAGCAGTACTTC.

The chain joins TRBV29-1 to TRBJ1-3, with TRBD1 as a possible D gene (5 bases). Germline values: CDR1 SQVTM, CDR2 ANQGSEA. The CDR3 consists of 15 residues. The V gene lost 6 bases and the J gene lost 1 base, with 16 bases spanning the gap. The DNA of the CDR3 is TGCAGCGTCCAGGGACGGGAGGGATCTGGAAACACCATATATTTT. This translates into CSVQGREGSGNTIYF.

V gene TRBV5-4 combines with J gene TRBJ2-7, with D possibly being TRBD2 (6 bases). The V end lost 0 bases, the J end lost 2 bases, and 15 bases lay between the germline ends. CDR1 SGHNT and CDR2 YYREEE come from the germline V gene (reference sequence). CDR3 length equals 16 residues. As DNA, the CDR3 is TGTGCCAGCAGCTTGGATCTGATAGCGGCAACCTACGAGCAGTACTTC. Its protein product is CASSLDLIAATYEQYF. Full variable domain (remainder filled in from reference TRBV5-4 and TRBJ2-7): ETGVTQSPTHLIKTRGQQVTLRCSSQSGHNTVSWYQQALGQGPQFIFQYYREEENGRGNFPPRFSGLQFPNYSSELNVNALELDDSALYLCASSLDLIAATYEQYFGPGTRLTVT.

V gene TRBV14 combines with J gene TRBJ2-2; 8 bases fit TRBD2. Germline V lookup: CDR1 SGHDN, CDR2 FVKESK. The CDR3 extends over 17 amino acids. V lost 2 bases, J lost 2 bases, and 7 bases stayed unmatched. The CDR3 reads CASSQFPGLGNTGELFF. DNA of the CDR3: TGTGCCAGCAGCCAATTTCCGGGACTAGGAAACACCGGGGAGCTGTTTTTT.

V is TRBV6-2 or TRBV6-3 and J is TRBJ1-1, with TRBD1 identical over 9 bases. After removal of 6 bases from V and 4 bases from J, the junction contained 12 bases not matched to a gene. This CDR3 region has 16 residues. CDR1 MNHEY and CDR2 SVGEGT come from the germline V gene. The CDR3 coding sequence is TGTGCCAGCAGCCCCGCTGGGACAGGGTTGGGCACTGAAGCTTTCTTT. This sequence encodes CASSPAGTGLGTEAFF.

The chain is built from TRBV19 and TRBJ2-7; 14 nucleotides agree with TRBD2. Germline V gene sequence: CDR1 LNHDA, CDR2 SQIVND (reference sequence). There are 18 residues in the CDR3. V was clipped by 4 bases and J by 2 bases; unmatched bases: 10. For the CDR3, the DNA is TGTGCCAGTAGTACATACCTGGGACTAGCGGGAGTCGCCTACGAGCAGTACTTC. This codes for CASSTYLGLAGVAYEQYF.

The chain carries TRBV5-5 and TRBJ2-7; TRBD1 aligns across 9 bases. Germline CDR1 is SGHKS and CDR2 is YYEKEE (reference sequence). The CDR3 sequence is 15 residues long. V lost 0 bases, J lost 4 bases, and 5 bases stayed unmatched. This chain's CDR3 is CASSLETGGGYEQYF. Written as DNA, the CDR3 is TGTGCCAGCAGCTTGGAGACAGGGGGTGGGTACGAGCAGTACTTC.

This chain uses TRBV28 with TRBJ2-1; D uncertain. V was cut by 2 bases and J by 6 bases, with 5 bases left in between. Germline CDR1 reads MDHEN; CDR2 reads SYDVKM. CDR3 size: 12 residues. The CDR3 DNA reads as TGTGCCAGCAGTTTACGGGCCAATGAGCAGTTCTTC. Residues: CASSLRANEQFF.

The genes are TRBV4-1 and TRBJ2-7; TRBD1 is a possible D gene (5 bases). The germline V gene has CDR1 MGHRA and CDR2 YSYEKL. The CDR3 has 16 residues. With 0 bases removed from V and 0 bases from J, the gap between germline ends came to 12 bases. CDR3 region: CASSQDGRTYSYEQYF. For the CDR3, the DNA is TGCGCCAGCAGCCAAGATGGAAGGACATACTCCTACGAGCAGTACTTC.

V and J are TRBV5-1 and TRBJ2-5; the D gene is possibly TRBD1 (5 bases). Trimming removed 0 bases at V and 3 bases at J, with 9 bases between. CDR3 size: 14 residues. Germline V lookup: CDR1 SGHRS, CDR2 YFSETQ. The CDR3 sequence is CASSLGGAEETQYF. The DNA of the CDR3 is TGCGCCAGCAGCTTGGGGGGCGCAGAAGAGACCCAGTACTTC.

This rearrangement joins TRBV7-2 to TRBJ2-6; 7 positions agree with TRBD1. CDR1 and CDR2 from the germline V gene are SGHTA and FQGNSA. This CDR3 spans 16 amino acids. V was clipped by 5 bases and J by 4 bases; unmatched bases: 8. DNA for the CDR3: TGTGCCAGCAGCAATTCGACAGGGACCGGGGCCAACGTCCTGACTTTC. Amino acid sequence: CASSNSTGTGANVLTF.

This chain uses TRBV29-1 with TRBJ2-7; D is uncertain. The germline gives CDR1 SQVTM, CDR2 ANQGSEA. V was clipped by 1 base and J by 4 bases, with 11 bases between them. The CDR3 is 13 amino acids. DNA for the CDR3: TGCAGCGTTGAAGGGCAGGAGCCATACGAGCAGTACTTC. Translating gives CSVEGQEPYEQYF.

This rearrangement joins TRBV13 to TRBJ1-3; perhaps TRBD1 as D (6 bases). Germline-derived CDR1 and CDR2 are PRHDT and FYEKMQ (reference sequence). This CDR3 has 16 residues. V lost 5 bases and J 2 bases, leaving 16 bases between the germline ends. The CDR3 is CASSLRRGRTGNTIYF. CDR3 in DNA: TGTGCCAGCAGCCTTAGACGGGGGCGAACTGGAAACACCATATATTTT.

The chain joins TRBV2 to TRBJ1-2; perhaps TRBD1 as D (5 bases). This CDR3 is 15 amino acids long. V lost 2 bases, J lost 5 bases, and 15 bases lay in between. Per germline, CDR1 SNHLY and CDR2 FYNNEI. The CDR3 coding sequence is TGTGCCAGCAGTGAACAGGGAATGGGGGTTTATGGCTACACCTTC. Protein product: CASSEQGMGVYGYTF.

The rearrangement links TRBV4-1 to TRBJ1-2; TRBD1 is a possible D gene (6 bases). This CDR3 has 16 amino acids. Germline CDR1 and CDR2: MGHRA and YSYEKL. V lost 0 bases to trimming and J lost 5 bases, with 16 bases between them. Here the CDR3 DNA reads TGCGCCAGCAGCCAAGATGGAGGACAGCTTGCTTATGGCTACACCTTC. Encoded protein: CASSQDGGQLAYGYTF.